The 31 T cell receptor beta chains below all came from one sample that was sequenced in a study of response to subunit inactivated influenza vaccine (dated by TCRdb to 2016 to 2019). The library was built by means of RT-PCR. The run used an Illumina HiSeq 2500. Through fastp at Q25 and MiXCR, TCRdb rebuilt clones from the public reads, retaining in-frame beta chains. Each CDR3 protein gets just one entry, which takes the most common genes and DNA from the rows behind it. The sample has fewer than 550,000 distinct CDR3 sequences on record, about 25% of them singletons. In total, the top ten clones hold under 2.5% of the sample. This sample comprised CD4+ T cells sorted from PBMCs, obtained approximately 5 days after vaccination. The receptors were gathered from a man in his forties or fifties who received an inactivated influenza vaccine. Donor details come from another sample of the same person, matched by shared clones.

This clonotype was detected only once. The chain uses TRBV4-3 and TRBJ2-7; 8 bases are shared with TRBD2. The CDR3 is made up of 16 amino acids. Germline CDR1 LGHNA, CDR2 YSLEER. V was pared by 2 bases and J by 0 bases, with 6 bases of the junction left unmatched. The CDR3 DNA is TGCGCCAGCAGCCAAACTAGAGCGGGGGCCTCCTACGAGCAGTACTTC. Translated: CASSQTRAGASYEQYF.

This clonotype was observed a few times. The chain carries TRBV12-3 or TRBV12-4 and TRBJ1-5; D is uncertain. Trimming removed 4 bases at V and 0 bases at J, with 10 bases between. The CDR3 is made up of 15 amino acids. CDR3 nucleotides: TGTGCCAGCAGTTATGGGATCAATAGCAATCAGCCCCAGCATTTT. This sequence encodes CASSYGINSNQPQHF.

The chain has TRBV3-1 and TRBJ2-7; TRBD2 agrees at 9 bases. The CDR3 loop spans 14 amino acids. CDR1 LGHDT and CDR2 YNNKEL come from the germline V gene (reference sequence). V lost 4 bases to trimming and J lost 5 bases; unmatched junction nucleotides: 6. CDR3 DNA: TGTGCCAGCAGCCTTGTAGCGGGAGTCGACGAGCAGTACTTC. This sequence encodes CASSLVAGVDEQYF.

The genes are TRBV6-2 or TRBV6-3 and TRBJ1-5; the match to TRBD1 covers 7 bases. Germline trimming cut 7 bases from V and 6 bases from J; bases unmatched to any gene: 3. This CDR3 comprises 12 residues. Germline V gene data show CDR1 as MNHEY and CDR2 as SVGEGT. The CDR3 is CASNTGVQPQHF. CDR3 bases: TGTGCCAGCAACACAGGGGTTCAGCCCCAGCATTTT.

The chain uses TRBV27 and TRBJ2-1; 16 nucleotides line up with TRBD2. CDR3 length equals 14 residues. Trimming at V came to 8 bases and at J to 10 bases, leaving 5 bases not matched to a gene. Germline CDR1 and CDR2: MNHEY and SMNVEV (reference sequence). In DNA, the CDR3 is TGTGCCAGCCGCCGGGGACTAGCGGGAGGGGAGCAGTTCTTC. Amino acid sequence: CASRRGLAGGEQFF.

The rearrangement joins TRBV20-1 to TRBJ2-2; weak D call: TRBD2 (6 bases). Trimming took 0 bases from V and 1 from J, leaving 9 bases between them. The CDR3 spans 15 residues. Germline CDR1 is DFQATT and CDR2 is SNEGSKA (reference sequence). The CDR3 reads CSARDGRKNTGELFF. The CDR3 nucleotides are TGCAGTGCTAGAGATGGGAGGAAGAACACCGGGGAGCTGTTTTTT.

This chain joins TRBV4-3 and TRBJ2-2; D is perhaps TRBD1 or TRBD2 (5 bases each). With 5 bases removed from V and 6 bases from J, the gap between germline ends came to 10 bases. This CDR3 comprises 13 residues. Germline V gene lookup returns CDR1 LGHNA and CDR2 YSLEER. The CDR3 here is CASSWGKAGELFF. Written as DNA, the CDR3 is TGCGCCAGCAGCTGGGGGAAGGCCGGGGAGCTGTTTTTT.

The chain uses TRBV6-1 and TRBJ1-4, with TRBD1 matching 10 bases. J was trimmed by 9 bases and V by 6 bases; bases with no gene match: 7. In germline, CDR1 is MNHNS, CDR2 SASEGT. The CDR3 spans 14 residues. The CDR3 spells CASRAGTGDKKLFF. The DNA for the CDR3 is TGTGCCAGCAGAGCCGGGACAGGGGACAAAAAACTGTTTTTT.

The rearrangement joins TRBV6-1 to TRBJ2-5; 10 nucleotides match TRBD1. V was pared by 5 bases and J by 4 bases, with 7 bases of the junction left unmatched. CDR3 length: 15 residues. Germline V gene sequence: CDR1 MNHNS, CDR2 SASEGT. CDR3 in amino acids: CASSQTRTGGETQYF. The CDR3 region has the DNA TGTGCCAGCAGTCAGACCCGGACAGGGGGAGAGACCCAGTACTTC.

J is TRBJ2-7 and V is TRBV9; maybe TRBD2 (6 bases). The CDR3 is made up of 16 amino acids. The V gene's germline CDR1 is SGDLS and CDR2 YYNGEE. V lost 4 bases and J 7 bases, leaving 24 bases between the germline ends. The CDR3 coding sequence is TGTGCCAGCAGCAGCCGTACGGGACTCCCGTCCGGGGAGCAGTACTTC. Protein product: CASSSRTGLPSGEQYF.

The chain recombines TRBV7-9 with TRBJ2-3; D not resolved. Trimming removed 7 bases from V and 3 bases from J, with 2 bases in between. CDR1 is SEHNR, CDR2 FQNEAQ, per germline (reference sequence). This CDR3 is built from 10 residues. The CDR3 DNA reads as TGTGCCAGCACGACAGATACGCAGTATTTT. Amino acid sequence: CASTTDTQYF.

This clonotype was seen a few times. The chain has TRBV4-1 and TRBJ2-5, with 9 nucleotides matching TRBD2. Germline-derived CDR1 and CDR2 are MGHRA and YSYEKL. V gave up 4 bases and J gave up 2 bases; unmatched junction bases: 11. The CDR3 spans 17 residues. The CDR3 sequence is CASSPLGELAGQETQYF. DNA of the CDR3: TGCGCCAGCAGCCCCCTCGGGGAGCTAGCGGGACAAGAGACCCAGTACTTC.

This clonotype was recorded a few times. The chain is built from TRBV7-2 and TRBJ2-5, with D possibly matching TRBD2 (6 bases). The CDR3 has 13 amino acids. V lost 6 bases, J lost 2 bases, and 10 bases lay in between. CDR1 and CDR2 (germline): SGHTA, FQGNSA. The CDR3 bases are TGTGCCAGCAGAGTCGCGGGGCAAGAGACCCAGTACTTC. Its translation: CASRVAGQETQYF.

The chain carries TRBV7-9 and TRBJ2-7; 11 bases fit TRBD1. The CDR3 spans 16 residues. V lost 4 bases and J lost 4; bases outside the gene matches: 9. Germline-derived CDR1 and CDR2 are SEHNR and FQNEAQ (reference sequence). The CDR3 DNA reads as TGTGCCAGCAGCTCCCCCACCGGGACAGGGGGTTACGAGCAGTACTTC. Its protein is CASSSPTGTGGYEQYF.

The gene calls are TRBV20-1 and TRBJ2-1; 8 bases match TRBD2. Germline V CDR1 and CDR2: DFQATT, SNEGSKA (reference sequence). With V trimmed by 3 bases and J by 7 bases, 5 bases remained unmatched. This CDR3 is 13 amino acids long. The CDR3 nucleotides are TGCAGTGCTAGCGGGAGGGCCATGAATGAGCAGTTCTTC. Its translation is CSASGRAMNEQFF.

Many counts were recorded for this clonotype. The gene calls are TRBV20-1 and TRBJ2-5; 14 nucleotides match TRBD2. The CDR3 has 16 amino acids. Germline V gene sequence: CDR1 DFQATT, CDR2 SNEGSKA (reference sequence). V dropped 6 bases and J dropped 5; count of bases not matched to a gene: 11. CDR3 in DNA: TGCAGTGCAGCTCGGACTAGCGGGGGGATCGGGGAGACCCAGTACTTC. It yields the protein CSAARTSGGIGETQYF.

This chain joins TRBV29-1 and TRBJ2-1; D could derive from TRBD1 or TRBD2 (6 bases each). The CDR3 spans 16 residues. Trimming took off 3 bases at V and 4 bases at J, with 19 bases between the two ends. CDR1 and CDR2 from the germline V gene are SQVTM and ANQGSEA. CDR3 in DNA: TGCAGCGTTGATAGCTCGGGGGCCCTACGATACAATGAGCAGTTCTTC. Translating it yields CSVDSSGALRYNEQFF.

This clonotype has more than one count but fewer than ten. The rearrangement links TRBV14 to TRBJ2-5; 7 bases map to TRBD1. V lost 1 base to trimming and J lost 2 bases; unmatched junction nucleotides: 10. The V gene's germline CDR1 is SGHDN and CDR2 FVKESK. There are 17 residues in the CDR3. The CDR3 here is CASSQGIFRQGQETQYF. The DNA of the CDR3 is TGTGCCAGCAGCCAAGGAATTTTCCGACAGGGACAAGAGACCCAGTACTTC.

This clonotype was observed a few times. The chain is built from TRBV5-1 and TRBJ2-1; tentatively, D is TRBD1 (5 bases). The CDR3 is 12 residues long. Germline values: CDR1 SGHRS, CDR2 YFSETQ. V dropped 2 bases and J dropped 10 bases, with 10 bases sitting between them. The DNA of the CDR3 is TGCGCCAGCAGCTTAACTCAGGGAGAGCAGTTCTTC. Protein product: CASSLTQGEQFF.

This clonotype was observed a few times. The V and J genes are TRBV20-1 and TRBJ1-2; 9 nucleotides agree with TRBD1. The CDR3 is 13 amino acids. CDR1 and CDR2 (germline): DFQATT, SNEGSKA (reference sequence). Trimming removed 5 bases from V and 5 bases from J; junction bases left unmatched: 6. The CDR3 DNA reads TGCAGTGCTCCCGGGACAGGGTTATATGGCTACACCTTC. It encodes CSAPGTGLYGYTF.

The chain is built from TRBV28 and TRBJ2-5; D gene uncertain. Germline CDR1 reads MDHEN; CDR2 reads SYDVKM. Trimming took 8 bases from V and 5 from J, leaving 12 bases between them. The CDR3 has 12 residues. The CDR3 spells CASGLRPETQYF. The CDR3 bases are TGTGCCAGCGGCCTTCGCCCGGAGACCCAGTACTTC. Full variable domain (remainder filled in from reference TRBV28 and TRBJ2-5): DVKVTQSSRYLVKRTGEKVFLECVQDMDHENMFWYRQDPGLGLRLIYFSYDVKMKEKGDIPEGYSVSREKKERFSLILESASTNQTSMYLCASGLRPETQYFGPGTRLLVL.

J is TRBJ1-2 and V is TRBV7-2; D uncertain. The V gene's germline CDR1 is SGHTA and CDR2 FQGNSA. This CDR3 comprises 14 residues. V was clipped by 2 bases and J by 2 bases, with 9 bases between them. CDR3 sequence reads: CASSLRSRNYGYTF. CDR3 sequence (DNA): TGTGCCAGCAGCTTAAGGTCTCGGAACTATGGCTACACCTTC.

This clonotype was observed a handful of times. V and J are TRBV5-6 and TRBJ2-4; 8 nucleotides agree with TRBD1. V trimming: 4 bases; J trimming: 7 bases; junction bases outside the gene matches: 10. The CDR3 has 15 residues. Germline CDR1 and CDR2: SGHDT and YYEEEE. CDR3 nucleotides: TGTGCCAGCAGCCCTGCCGGACAGGGATCTAACATTCAGTACTTC. Its translation is CASSPAGQGSNIQYF. The whole variable domain, remainder taken from reference TRBV5-6 and TRBJ2-4, is DAGVTQSPTHLIKTRGQQVTLRCSPKSGHDTVSWYQQALGQGPQFIFQYYEEEERQRGNFPDRFSGHQFPNYSSELNVNALLLGDSALYLCASSPAGQGSNIQYFGAGTRLSVL.

V is TRBV25-1 and J is TRBJ2-1; D is possibly TRBD1 (5 bases). The CDR3 extends over 13 amino acids. Germline CDR1 is MGHDK and CDR2 is SYGVNS. V lost 3 bases to trimming and J lost 6 bases, with 9 bases between them. For the CDR3, the DNA is TGTGCCAGCAGTGACAGGGTGACCAATGAGCAGTTCTTC. This translates into CASSDRVTNEQFF.

In this sample, this clonotype turned up a few times. This chain uses TRBV5-1 with TRBJ2-7, with a tentative D call TRBD2 (6 bases). The V end lost 2 bases, the J end lost 6 bases, and 15 bases lay between the germline ends. Germline lookup yields CDR1 SGHRS and CDR2 YFSETQ. The CDR3 spans 14 residues. The CDR3 loop reads CASSFQEGRLEQYF. CDR3 DNA: TGCGCCAGCAGCTTTCAGGAGGGTCGACTCGAGCAGTACTTC.

The chain couples TRBV4-2 to TRBJ2-5; 8 bases are shared with TRBD1. Germline values: CDR1 LGHNA, CDR2 YNFKEQ. CDR3 length: 16 amino acids. Unmatched junction bases numbered 7, after V lost 3 bases and J lost 1 base. CDR3 sequence (DNA): TGTGCCAGCAGCCATGGGGACAGGTACCTCCAAGAGACCCAGTACTTC. This gives the protein CASSHGDRYLQETQYF.

This clonotype showed up just a few times. This chain joins TRBV7-2 and TRBJ2-3; the match to TRBD2 covers 10 bases. CDR1 is SGHTA, CDR2 FQGNSA, per germline. Trimming cost V 5 bases and J 10 bases; bases outside gene matches: 9. This CDR3 has 14 amino acids. CDR3 loop: CASSLTSGERAQYF. DNA for the CDR3: TGTGCCAGCAGCCTTACTAGCGGGGAACGTGCGCAGTATTTT.

The CDR3 reads CASSLAPTAYEQYF. The CDR3 DNA follows: TGTGCCAGCAGTTTAGCCCCTACAGCCTACGAGCAGTACTTC. The chain links TRBV12-3 or TRBV12-4 to TRBJ2-7; no firm D call. This CDR3 contains 14 residues. The V and J ends lost 0 bases and 2 bases respectively, with 8 bases between them.

This sequence joins TRBV5-1 and TRBJ2-5; TRBD1 or TRBD2 may be the D gene (5 bases each). V dropped 1 base and J dropped 0 bases, with 13 bases sitting between them. Germline CDR1 is SGHRS and CDR2 is YFSETQ. This CDR3 contains 16 residues. DNA of the CDR3: TGCGCCAGCAGCTTGCAGACTCCGGGACACCAAGAGACCCAGTACTTC. This encodes CASSLQTPGHQETQYF.

This rearrangement joins TRBV5-1 to TRBJ2-1, with TRBD2 identical over 10 bases. Germline CDR1 reads SGHRS; CDR2 reads YFSETQ. J lost 6 bases, V lost 3 bases, and 9 bases had no gene match. The CDR3 spans 16 residues. The CDR3 sequence is CASSSAGGLLTNEQFF. The CDR3 nucleotides are TGCGCCAGCAGCTCAGCGGGGGGGCTTCTGACCAATGAGCAGTTCTTC. The variable domain in full, with the rest retrieved from reference TRBV5-1 and TRBJ2-1, is KAGVTQTPRYLIKTRGQQVTLSCSPISGHRSVSWYQQTPGQGLQFLFEYFSETQRNKGNFPGRFSGRQFSNSRSEMNVSTLELGDSALYLCASSSAGGLLTNEQFFGPGTRLTVL.

This clonotype occurred many times. V gene TRBV7-9 combines with J gene TRBJ1-2; D unclear. V lost 4 bases to trimming and J lost 5 bases, with 5 bases between them. The CDR3 has 11 residues. Germline CDR1 SEHNR, CDR2 FQNEAQ (reference sequence). The CDR3 sequence is CASSSHYGYTF. The CDR3 DNA reads TGTGCCAGCAGCTCACATTATGGCTACACCTTC.